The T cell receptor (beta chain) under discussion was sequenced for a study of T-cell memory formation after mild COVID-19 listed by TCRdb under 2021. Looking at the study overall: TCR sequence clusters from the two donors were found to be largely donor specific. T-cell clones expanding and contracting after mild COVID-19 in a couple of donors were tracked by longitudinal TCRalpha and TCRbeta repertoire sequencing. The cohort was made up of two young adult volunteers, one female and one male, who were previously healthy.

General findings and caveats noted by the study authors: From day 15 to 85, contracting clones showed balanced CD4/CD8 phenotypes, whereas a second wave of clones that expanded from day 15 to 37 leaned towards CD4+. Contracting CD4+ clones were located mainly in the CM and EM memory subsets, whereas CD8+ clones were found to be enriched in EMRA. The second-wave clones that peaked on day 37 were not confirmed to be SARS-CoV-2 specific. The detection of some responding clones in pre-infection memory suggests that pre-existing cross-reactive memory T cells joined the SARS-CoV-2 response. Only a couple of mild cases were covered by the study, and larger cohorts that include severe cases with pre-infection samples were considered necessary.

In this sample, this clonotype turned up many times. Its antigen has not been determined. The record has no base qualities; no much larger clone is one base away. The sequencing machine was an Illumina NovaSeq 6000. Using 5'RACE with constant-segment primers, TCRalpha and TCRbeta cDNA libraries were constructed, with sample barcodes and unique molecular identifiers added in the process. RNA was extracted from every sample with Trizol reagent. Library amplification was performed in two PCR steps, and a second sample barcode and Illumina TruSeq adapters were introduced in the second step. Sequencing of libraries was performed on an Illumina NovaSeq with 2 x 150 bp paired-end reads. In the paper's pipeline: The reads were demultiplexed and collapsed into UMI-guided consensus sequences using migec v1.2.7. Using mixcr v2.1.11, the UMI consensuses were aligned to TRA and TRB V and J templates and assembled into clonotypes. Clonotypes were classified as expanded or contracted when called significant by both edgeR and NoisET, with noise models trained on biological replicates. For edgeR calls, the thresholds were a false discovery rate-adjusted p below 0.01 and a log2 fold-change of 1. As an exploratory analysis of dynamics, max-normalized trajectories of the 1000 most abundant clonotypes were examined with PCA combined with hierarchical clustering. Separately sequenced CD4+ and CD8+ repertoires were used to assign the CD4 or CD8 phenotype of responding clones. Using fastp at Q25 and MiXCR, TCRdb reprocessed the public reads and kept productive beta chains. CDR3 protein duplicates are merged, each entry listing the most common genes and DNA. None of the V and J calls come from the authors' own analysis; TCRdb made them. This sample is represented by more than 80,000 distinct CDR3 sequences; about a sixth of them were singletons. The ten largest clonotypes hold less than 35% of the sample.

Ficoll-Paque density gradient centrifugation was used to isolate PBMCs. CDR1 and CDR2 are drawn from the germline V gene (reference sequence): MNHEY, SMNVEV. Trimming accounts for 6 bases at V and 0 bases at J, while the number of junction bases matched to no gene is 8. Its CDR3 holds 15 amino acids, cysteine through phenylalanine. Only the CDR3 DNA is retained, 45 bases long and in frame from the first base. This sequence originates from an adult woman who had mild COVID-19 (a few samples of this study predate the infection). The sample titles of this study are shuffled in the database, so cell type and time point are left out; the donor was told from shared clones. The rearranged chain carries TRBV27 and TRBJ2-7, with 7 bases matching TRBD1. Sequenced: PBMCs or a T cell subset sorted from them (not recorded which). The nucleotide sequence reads TGTGCCAGCAGACTGGGACAGAGCTTCTCCTACGAGCAGTACTTC. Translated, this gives CASRLGQSFSYEQYF.